This TCR beta chain was sequenced during a study of response to subunit inactivated influenza vaccine. Study results and caveats: Authors suggested each seasonal influenza vaccination recruits few new T cells.

As for this clonotype: Its antigen is unidentified.

The CDR3 has 15 residues. Germline V lookup: CDR1 SQVTM, CDR2 ANQGSEA. V lost 1 base and J lost 0; bases outside the gene matches: 4. TCRdb analysed the RT-PCR reads with MiXCR anew, one entry per CDR3 protein. The table has 550,000 to 800,000 distinct CDR3 sequences, around 16% seen once; the top ten hold roughly 11%. Sample: PBMCs from blood, taken less than 13 days after vaccination. The chain carries TRBV29-1 and TRBJ2-3; 7 nucleotides line up with TRBD1. The TCR sequence derives from a middle-aged man who received an inactivated influenza vaccine. CDR3 DNA: TGCAGCGTTGAAGGGGGACAGCGAAGCACAGATACGCAGTATTTT. Encoded protein: CSVEGGQRSTDTQYF.